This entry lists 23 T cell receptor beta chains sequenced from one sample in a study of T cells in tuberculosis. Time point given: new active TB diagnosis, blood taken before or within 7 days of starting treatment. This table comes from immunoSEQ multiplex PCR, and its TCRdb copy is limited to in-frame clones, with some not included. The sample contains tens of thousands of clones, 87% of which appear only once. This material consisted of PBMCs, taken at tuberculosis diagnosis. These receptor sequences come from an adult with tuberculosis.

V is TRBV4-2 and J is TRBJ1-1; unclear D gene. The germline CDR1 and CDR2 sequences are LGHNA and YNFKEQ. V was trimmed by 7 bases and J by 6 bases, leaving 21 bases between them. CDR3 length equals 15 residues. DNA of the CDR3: TGTGCCAGCAACACTCAAAGCGGGGTAAGGGCTGAAGCTTTCTTT. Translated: CASNTQSGVRAEAFF.

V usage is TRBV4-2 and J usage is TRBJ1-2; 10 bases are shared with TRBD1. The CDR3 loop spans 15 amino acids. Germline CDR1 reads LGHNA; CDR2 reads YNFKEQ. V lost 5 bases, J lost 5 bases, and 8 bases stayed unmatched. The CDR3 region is CASSGPGTGDYGYTF. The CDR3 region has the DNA TGTGCCAGCAGCGGACCCGGGACAGGGGATTATGGCTACACCTTC.

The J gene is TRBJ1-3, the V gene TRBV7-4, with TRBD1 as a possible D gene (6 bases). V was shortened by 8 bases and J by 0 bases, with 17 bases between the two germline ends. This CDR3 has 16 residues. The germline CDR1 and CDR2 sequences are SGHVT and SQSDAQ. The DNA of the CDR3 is TGTGCCAGCCAGCGACAGGTGGCTAACTCTGGAAACACCATATATTTT. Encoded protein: CASQRQVANSGNTIYF.

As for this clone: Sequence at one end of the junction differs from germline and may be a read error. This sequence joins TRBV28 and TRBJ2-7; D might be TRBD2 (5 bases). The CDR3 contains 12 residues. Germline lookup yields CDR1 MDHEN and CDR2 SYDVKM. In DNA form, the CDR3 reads TGCACCGCGGGCAGCGACCGCTACGAGCAGTACTTC. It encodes CTAGSDRYEQYF. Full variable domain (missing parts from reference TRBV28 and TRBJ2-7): DVKVTQSSRYLVKRTGEKVFLECVQDMDHENMFWYRQDPGLGLRLIYFSYDVKMKEKGDIPEGYSVSREKKERFSLILESASTNQTSMYLCTAGSDRYEQYFGPGTRLTVT.

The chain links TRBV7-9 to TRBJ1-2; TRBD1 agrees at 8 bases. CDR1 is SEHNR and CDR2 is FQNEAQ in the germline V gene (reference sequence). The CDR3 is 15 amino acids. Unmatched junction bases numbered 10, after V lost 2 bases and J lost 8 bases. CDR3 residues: CASSLSGSGGRGYTF. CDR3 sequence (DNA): TGTGCCAGCAGCTTATCTGGTTCAGGGGGCCGAGGCTACACCTTC. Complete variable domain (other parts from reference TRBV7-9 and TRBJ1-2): DTGVSQNPRHKITKRGQNVTFRCDPISEHNRLYWYRQTLGQGPEFLTYFQNEAQLEKSRLLSDRFSAERPKGSFSTLEIQRTEQGDSAMYLCASSLSGSGGRGYTFGSGTRLTVV.

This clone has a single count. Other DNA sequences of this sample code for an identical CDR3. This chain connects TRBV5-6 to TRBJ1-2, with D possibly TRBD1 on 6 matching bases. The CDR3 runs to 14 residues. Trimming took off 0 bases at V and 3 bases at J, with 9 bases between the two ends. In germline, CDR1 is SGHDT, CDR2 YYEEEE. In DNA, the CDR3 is TGTGCCAGCAGCTTGGTCGAGGGGGACTATGGCTACACCTTC. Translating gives CASSLVEGDYGYTF.

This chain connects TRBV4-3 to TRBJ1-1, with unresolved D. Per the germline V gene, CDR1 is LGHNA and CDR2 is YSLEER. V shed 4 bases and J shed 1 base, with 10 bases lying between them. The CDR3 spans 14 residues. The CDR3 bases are TGCGCCAGCAGCCGCGGCCCTACGAACACTGAAGCTTTCTTT. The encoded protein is CASSRGPTNTEAFF.

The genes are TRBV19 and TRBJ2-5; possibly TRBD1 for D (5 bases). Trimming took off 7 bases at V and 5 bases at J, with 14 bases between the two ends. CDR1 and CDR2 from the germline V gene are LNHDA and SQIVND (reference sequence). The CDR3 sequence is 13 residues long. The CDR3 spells CASMPSGQETQYF. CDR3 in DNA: TGTGCCAGTATGCCCTCAGGGCAGGAGACCCAGTACTTC.

CDR3 region: CATSRGGGGYGYTF. CDR3 coding DNA: TGTGCCACCAGCAGAGGCGGGGGGGGCTATGGCTACACCTTC. The chain carries TRBV15 and TRBJ1-2, with D perhaps TRBD1 (5 bases). Trimming removed 1 base at V and 4 bases at J, with 10 bases between. CDR3 length: 14 amino acids. Germline V gene sequence: CDR1 LNHNV, CDR2 YYDKDF (reference sequence).

This CDR3 reads CATQGVGGNEQFF. For the CDR3, the DNA is TGTGCCACCCAGGGCGTAGGGGGCAATGAGCAGTTCTTC. The chain carries TRBV10-3 and TRBJ2-1, with D possibly being TRBD1 (6 bases). Trimming cost V 10 bases and J 6 bases, with 16 bases left between them. This CDR3 contains 13 residues. Germline V gives CDR1 ENHRY, CDR2 SYGVKD.

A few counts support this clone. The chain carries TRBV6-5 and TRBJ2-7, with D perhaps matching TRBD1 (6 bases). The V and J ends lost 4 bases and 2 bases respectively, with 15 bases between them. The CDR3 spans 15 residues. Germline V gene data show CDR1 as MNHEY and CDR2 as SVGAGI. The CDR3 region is CASSSPHAGAYEQYF. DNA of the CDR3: TGTGCCAGCAGTTCCCCCCATGCAGGGGCCTACGAGCAGTACTTC.

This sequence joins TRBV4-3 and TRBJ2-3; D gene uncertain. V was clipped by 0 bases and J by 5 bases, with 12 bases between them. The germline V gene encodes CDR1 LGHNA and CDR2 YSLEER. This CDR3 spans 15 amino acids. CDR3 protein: CASSQDPVALDTQYF. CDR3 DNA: TGCGCCAGCAGCCAAGATCCGGTCGCGTTAGATACGCAGTATTTT.

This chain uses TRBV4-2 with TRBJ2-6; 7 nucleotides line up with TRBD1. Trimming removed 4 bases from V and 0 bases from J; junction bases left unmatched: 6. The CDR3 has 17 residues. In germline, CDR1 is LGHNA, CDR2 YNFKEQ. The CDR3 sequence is CASSLMGQSSGANVLTF. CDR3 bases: TGTGCCAGCAGCCTCATGGGACAGTCCTCTGGGGCCAACGTCCTGACTTTC.

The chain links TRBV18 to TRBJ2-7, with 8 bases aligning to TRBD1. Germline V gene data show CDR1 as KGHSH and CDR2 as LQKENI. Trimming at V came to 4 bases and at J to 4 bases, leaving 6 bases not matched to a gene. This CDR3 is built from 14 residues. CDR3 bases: TGTGCCAGCTCACAACAGGGGGGTGAATACGAGCAGTACTTC. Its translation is CASSQQGGEYEQYF. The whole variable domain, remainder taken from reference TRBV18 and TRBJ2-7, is NAGVMQNPRHLVRRRGQEARLRCSPMKGHSHVYWYRQLPEEGLKFMVYLQKENIIDESGMPKERFSAEFPKEGPSILRIQQVVRGDSAAYFCASSQQGGEYEQYFGPGTRLTVT.

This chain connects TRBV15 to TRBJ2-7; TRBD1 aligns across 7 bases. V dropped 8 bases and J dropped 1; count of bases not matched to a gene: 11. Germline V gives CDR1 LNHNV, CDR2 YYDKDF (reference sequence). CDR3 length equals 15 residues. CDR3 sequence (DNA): TGTGCCACCGGAGAGGCAGGGGGTAGGTCCTACGAGCAGTACTTC. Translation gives CATGEAGGRSYEQYF.

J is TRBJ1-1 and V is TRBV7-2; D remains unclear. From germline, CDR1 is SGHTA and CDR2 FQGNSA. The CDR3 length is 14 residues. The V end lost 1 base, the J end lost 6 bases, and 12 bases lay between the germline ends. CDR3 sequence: CASSLVKAAAEAFF. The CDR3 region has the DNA TGTGCCAGCAGCTTAGTTAAGGCGGCGGCTGAAGCTTTCTTT.

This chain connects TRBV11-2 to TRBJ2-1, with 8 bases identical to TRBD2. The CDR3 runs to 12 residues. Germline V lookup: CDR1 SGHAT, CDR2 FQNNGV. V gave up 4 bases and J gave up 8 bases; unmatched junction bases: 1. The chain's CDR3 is CASSSTSDEQFF. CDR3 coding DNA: TGTGCCAGCAGCTCGACTAGCGATGAGCAGTTCTTC.

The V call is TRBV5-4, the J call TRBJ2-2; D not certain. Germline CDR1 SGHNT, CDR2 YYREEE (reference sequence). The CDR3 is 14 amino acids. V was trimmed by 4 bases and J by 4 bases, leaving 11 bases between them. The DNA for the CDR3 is TGTGCCAGCAGCGACTCTCTGAGCACCGGGGAGCTGTTTTTT. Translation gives CASSDSLSTGELFF.

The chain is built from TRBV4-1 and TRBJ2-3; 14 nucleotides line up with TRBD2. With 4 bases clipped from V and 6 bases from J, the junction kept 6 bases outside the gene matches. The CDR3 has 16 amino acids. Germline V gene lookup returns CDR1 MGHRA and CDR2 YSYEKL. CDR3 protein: CASSPRTSGGSDTQYF. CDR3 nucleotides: TGCGCCAGCAGCCCTCGGACTAGCGGGGGGTCGGATACGCAGTATTTT.

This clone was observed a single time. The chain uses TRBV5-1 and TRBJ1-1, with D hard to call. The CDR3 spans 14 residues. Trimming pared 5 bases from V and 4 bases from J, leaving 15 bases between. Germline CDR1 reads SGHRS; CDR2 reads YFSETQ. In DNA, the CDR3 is TGCGCCAGCAGACTGGTGTCTGGGAGCACTGAAGCTTTCTTT. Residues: CASRLVSGSTEAFF.

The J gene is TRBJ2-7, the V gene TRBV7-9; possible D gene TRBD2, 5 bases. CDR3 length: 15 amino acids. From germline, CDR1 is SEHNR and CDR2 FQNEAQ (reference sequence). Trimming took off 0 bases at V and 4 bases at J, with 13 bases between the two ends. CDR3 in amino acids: CASSLAGRGNYEQYF. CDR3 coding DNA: TGTGCCAGCAGCTTAGCAGGGCGAGGGAATTACGAGCAGTACTTC.

The CDR3 protein is CASSGARFSNEQYF. CDR3 bases: TGTGCCAGTAGTGGGGCGAGATTTTCCAACGAGCAGTACTTC. The genes are TRBV19 and TRBJ2-7, with TRBD1 as a possible D gene (5 bases). The V end was cut by 5 bases, the J end by 5 bases, with 16 bases between. Germline V gives CDR1 LNHDA, CDR2 SQIVND (reference sequence). This CDR3 contains 14 residues.

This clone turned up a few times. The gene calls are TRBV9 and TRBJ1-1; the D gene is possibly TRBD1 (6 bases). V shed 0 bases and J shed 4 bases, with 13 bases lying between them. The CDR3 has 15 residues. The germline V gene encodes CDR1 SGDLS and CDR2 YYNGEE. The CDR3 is CASSVAGGQGTEAFF. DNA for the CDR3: TGTGCCAGCAGCGTAGCTGGGGGCCAGGGCACTGAAGCTTTCTTT.